These T cell receptor beta chains were read from a single sample in a study of siplizumab effects on memory and regulatory T cells. Sequencing used immunoSEQ multiplex PCR; TCRdb keeps in-frame clones, though not all of them. The data hold about 50,000 clones, with around 97% observed a single time. Sequencing input: naive CD8+ T cells sorted from blood. These receptors originate from a human donor in good health. Each CDR3 is given with its conserved first and last residue.

j_gene: TRBJ1-2
v_gene: TRBV7-6
CDR3aa: CASSFEPGPSLLYGYTF

j_gene: TRBJ2-7
v_gene: TRBV27
CDR3aa: CASRAGGYGQGANEQYF

j_gene: TRBJ2-1
v_gene: TRBV7-9
CDR3aa: CASSLGGADNEQFF

j_gene: TRBJ1-1
v_gene: TRBV5-6
CDR3aa: CASSLPGTGGMNTEAFF

j_gene: TRBJ2-1
v_gene: TRBV28
CDR3aa: CASNRNKAGVNPEQFF

j_gene: TRBJ2-1
v_gene: TRBV5-3
CDR3aa: CARSLTAYNEQFF

j_gene: TRBJ2-7
v_gene: TRBV7-9
CDR3aa: CASSLEDRVEQYF

j_gene: TRBJ2-6
v_gene: TRBV7-9
CDR3aa: CASRPSPVGSGANVLTF

j_gene: TRBJ2-3
v_gene: TRBV27
CDR3aa: CASSLYSTHTQYF

j_gene: TRBJ2-2
v_gene: TRBV6-4
CDR3aa: CASSDSRQGELFF

j_gene: TRBJ2-1
v_gene: TRBV7-9
CDR3aa: CASSIRDRASYNEQFF

j_gene: TRBJ1-4
v_gene: TRBV6-6
CDR3aa: CASSSTSGAKLFF

j_gene: TRBJ2-5
v_gene: TRBV7-2
CDR3aa: CASSQPQETQYF

j_gene: TRBJ2-1
v_gene: TRBV9
CDR3aa: CASSGTGNEQFF

j_gene: TRBJ2-7
v_gene: TRBV6-1
CDR3aa: CASSDDDGGGVEQYF

j_gene: TRBJ2-7
v_gene: TRBV28
CDR3aa: CASSFTGVWGEQYF

j_gene: TRBJ2-7
v_gene: TRBV7-8
CDR3aa: CASSPTGVGGQYF

j_gene: TRBJ2-5
v_gene: TRBV11-3
CDR3aa: CASSRGVQRTGISQETQYF

j_gene: TRBJ2-7
v_gene: TRBV14
CDR3aa: CASSPNKNYEQYF

j_gene: TRBJ2-2
v_gene: TRBV7-3
CDR3aa: CASSPVPGLAGVGGELFF

j_gene: TRBJ2-2
v_gene: TRBV13
CDR3aa: CASRPTSGANTGELFF

j_gene: TRBJ2-7
v_gene: TRBV9
CDR3aa: CASSGGDALYEQCF

j_gene: TRBJ2-3
v_gene: TRBV27
CDR3aa: CASSQGTSGSHTQYF

j_gene: TRBJ2-1
v_gene: TRBV6-6
CDR3aa: CASSYFPGGNEQFF

j_gene: TRBJ2-1
v_gene: TRBV11-3
CDR3aa: CASSSDPELSNEQFF

j_gene: TRBJ2-7
v_gene: TRBV4-3
CDR3aa: CASSQGTGLSYEQYF

j_gene: TRBJ1-1
v_gene: TRBV9
CDR3aa: CASSVEGAEAFF

j_gene: TRBJ1-1
v_gene: TRBV4-1
CDR3aa: CASSQTGVGTEAFF

j_gene: TRBJ2-7
v_gene: TRBV4-1
CDR3aa: CASSQDRALREQYF

j_gene: TRBJ1-5
v_gene: TRBV7-9
CDR3aa: CASSGAPGNQPQHF

j_gene: TRBJ1-5
v_gene: TRBV27
CDR3aa: CASSLGGYQPQHF

j_gene: TRBJ1-1
v_gene: TRBV29-1
CDR3aa: CSVPAVGVNTEAFF

j_gene: TRBJ2-4
v_gene: TRBV28
CDR3aa: CASIENPVGQNIQYF

j_gene: TRBJ1-5
v_gene: TRBV7-8
CDR3aa: CASSSTQRYSNQPQHF

j_gene: TRBJ2-3
v_gene: TRBV11-3
CDR3aa: CASSGLGSTDTQYF

j_gene: TRBJ2-1
v_gene: TRBV30
CDR3aa: CAWSAGFPYNEQFF

j_gene: TRBJ2-1
v_gene: TRBV9
CDR3aa: CASSGIMDNEQFF

j_gene: TRBJ2-7
v_gene: TRBV14
CDR3aa: CASSQGFAAAPYEQYF

j_gene: TRBJ2-7
v_gene: TRBV5-1
CDR3aa: CASSLVGMGHYEQYF

j_gene: TRBJ2-4
v_gene: TRBV30
CDR3aa: CAWAQDWIQYF

j_gene: TRBJ2-5
v_gene: TRBV7-8
CDR3aa: CASSLVFQGPNAETQYF

j_gene: TRBJ1-4
v_gene: TRBV30
CDR3aa: CAWGTVGNEKLFF

j_gene: TRBJ2-1
v_gene: TRBV7-8
CDR3aa: CASSLVSRGAYNEQFF

j_gene: TRBJ2-7
v_gene: TRBV5-6
CDR3aa: CASSMGGGPSYEQYF